This T cell receptor (beta chain) appears in the sequencing data of a study of breast tumors, draining lymph nodes, adjacent tissues. The lymph nodes were axillary draining lymph nodes from breast cancer patients. Each CDR3 protein is one row after TCRdb ran MiXCR on the multiplex PCR reads. The sample lists 200,000 or so distinct CDR3 sequences; approximately 30% were seen once. Comments on this clonotype: Its antigen is unknown. It may be a read error: a sequence one base away is much more abundant.

General study findings and limits: Tumor repertoires ranked between lymph nodes and nontumor tissue in diversity, with V and J gene preferences. Data fit most tumor T cells coming from lymph node, expanding in tumor.

The CDR3 loop spans 15 amino acids. CDR1 and CDR2 from the germline V gene are SGDLS and YYNGEE. This chain links TRBV9 with TRBJ2-3; the match to TRBD2 covers 7 bases. Sequences were obtained from axillary lymph node tissue. This TCR was sampled from a female donor with breast cancer. Some clones in this sample may be carry-over from other donors' samples. The CDR3 loop reads CASSAGDYYTDTPYF. The CDR3 DNA reads TGTGCCAGCAGCGCGGGGGACTACTACACAGATACGCCGTATTTT.